These 18 T cell receptor beta chains share one sample of origin, sequenced in a study of CD8+ T cells in alopecia areata. Following RNA extraction, reverse transcription yielded cDNA that acted as the sequencing template. Clones were sequenced by immunoSEQ multiplex PCR, and TCRdb holds only the in-frame ones, with some missing. This sample has some 120,000 clones, each found more than once. Source material: lesional skin. Receptors were obtained from a C3H/HeJ mouse with alopecia areata. As its MHC haplotype, the strain has H2-k.

This clone was observed a few times. Any gene name here is a mouse gene name. The CDR3 is cut off 4 residues early in the read; its end comes from the germline J gene. The chain combines TRBV19 with TRBJ2-3, with D hard to call. The germline V gene has CDR1 FNHDT and CDR2 SITEND (reference sequence). V lost 2 bases, J lost 0 bases, and 10 bases lay in between. The length of the CDR3 is 15 residues. The CDR3 here is CASSIDSSSAETLYF. The CDR3 DNA, read in part, is TGTGCCAGCAGTATTGACTCTTCTAGTGCAGAA.

This clone was found a few times. The listed TCRdb protein conflicts with the DNA translation at residue 13, and the protein shown is translated directly from the DNA. The genes and germline here are from mouse. The DNA ends 3 residues before the CDR3 does, and the rest of the CDR3 is filled in from the germline J gene. The chain recombines TRBV13-1 with TRBJ1-3; D may be TRBD1 (6 bases). The CDR3 spans 16 residues. CDR1 is NSHNY, CDR2 SYGAGN, per germline. Trimming pared 5 bases from V and 0 bases from J, leaving 15 bases between. The CDR3 here is CASSPWDISSGNTLYF. The sequenced part of the CDR3 DNA is TGTGCCAGCAGCCCTTGGGACATCTCTTCTGGAAATACG.

This clone was counted many times. At residue 13, TCRdb's protein is not the same as the translated DNA, so the protein here was read from the DNA. Mouse gene names apply. The missing CDR3 end, 3 residues past where the read stops, is filled in from the germline J gene. The chain recombines TRBV1 with TRBJ1-6; 8 bases match TRBD1. TRBJ1-6 is an open reading frame, and its role is uncertain. Unmatched junction bases numbered 9, after V lost 5 bases and J lost 6 bases. CDR3 length equals 16 residues. Germline CDR1 is NSQYPW and CDR2 is LRSPGD (reference sequence). The CDR3 sequence is CTCSPRQGMGNSPLYF. The DNA read from the CDR3 is TGCACCTGCAGTCCTCGACAGGGGATGGGTAATTCGCCC.

Worth noting for this clone: Gene names and germline match the mouse. The DNA ends 4 residues before the CDR3 does, and the rest of the CDR3 is filled in from the germline J gene. V gene TRBV13-3 combines with J gene TRBJ2-5; TRBD2 matches 9 bases. Germline assignment: CDR1 NNHDY and CDR2 SYVADS. The CDR3 consists of 14 residues. The DNA read from the CDR3 is TGTGCCAGCAGGAAACTGGGGGGCAAAGAC. This translates into CASRKLGGKD. In full, the CDR3 is CASRKLGGKDTQYF.

This clone was detected many times. Gene labels here are mouse ones. The observed sequence ends 4 residues before the CDR3 terminus, with the missing tail filled in from the germline J gene. The genes are TRBV13-3 and TRBJ2-3; TRBD2 agrees at 10 bases. Germline V lookup: CDR1 NNHDY, CDR2 SYVADS. V was clipped by 0 bases and J by 4 bases; unmatched bases: 5. The CDR3 contains 16 residues. CDR3 DNA (partial): TGTGCCAGCAGTGATGGGGGACTGGGGTGGCCAGAA. Protein product: CASSDGGLGWPE. The full CDR3 is CASSDGGLGWPETLYF.

As regards this clone: Gene names are mouse gene names. The sequenced CDR3 bases are TGTGCCAGCAGTATAACCAGCCCGGCT. It is translated as CASSITSPA. The full CDR3 protein reads CASSITSPAEQFF. The chain links TRBV19 to TRBJ2-1; D gene ambiguous. The read terminates 4 residues ahead of where the CDR3 ends, so the germline J gene completes it. Germline lookup yields CDR1 FNHDT and CDR2 SITEND (reference sequence). This CDR3 contains 13 residues.

As to this clone: Gene names are the mouse ones. The CDR3 end falls 4 residues outside the read, so it is completed with the germline J gene. This chain links TRBV13-1 with TRBJ2-5, with 9 bases identical to TRBD2. The CDR3 contains 15 residues. CDR1 and CDR2 (germline): NSHNY, SYGAGN. The sequenced CDR3 bases are TGTGCCAGCAGTGATTTGACTGGGGGTTTAGAC. It is translated as CASSDLTGGLD. The whole CDR3 sequence reads CASSDLTGGLDTQYF.

This clone has just a few counts. The genes are named according to mouse. The CDR3 is CASGTRGNTEVFF. Partial CDR3 DNA: TGTGCCAGCGGGACCAGGGGGAACACA. This chain links TRBV13-3 with TRBJ1-1; D may be TRBD1 (6 bases). Read coverage stops 4 residues before the CDR3 terminus; the germline J gene supplies the remainder. The ends were cut back, 7 bases at V and 1 base at J, with 11 bases in the middle. Germline CDR1 reads NNHDY; CDR2 reads SYVADS. CDR3 length: 13 amino acids.

Turning to this clone: These gene names are mouse names. The read comes to an end 4 residues before the CDR3 does, leaving the germline J gene to fill in the end. The chain joins TRBV13-3 to TRBJ2-7, with 10 bases that match TRBD2. The CDR3 extends over 12 amino acids. CDR1 is NNHDY and CDR2 is SYVADS in the germline V gene. The sequenced part of the CDR3 DNA is TGTGCCATCGGGACTGGGGCATAT. It translates to CAIGTGAY. The full CDR3 reads CAIGTGAYEQYF.

This clone was seen only a few times. Gene names are the mouse ones. The read ends 4 residues early relative to the CDR3; the germline J gene fills the gap. The V call is TRBV13-1, the J call TRBJ2-4; 11 nucleotides align to TRBD2. The length of the CDR3 is 16 residues. Germline V gene lookup returns CDR1 NSHNY and CDR2 SYGAGN. This CDR3 reads CASSDALGGLKNTLYF. The covered CDR3 bases are TGTGCCAGCAGTGATGCACTGGGGGGGCTGAAAAAC.

This clone was observed at least ten times. All gene names here are mouse names. The CDR3 goes on 4 residues after the read ends, and that part is filled in from the germline J gene. V is TRBV13-3 and J is TRBJ2-5, with D possibly matching TRBD2 (6 bases). CDR3 length: 13 amino acids. V lost 5 bases, J lost 2 bases, and 9 bases lay in between. The germline gives CDR1 NNHDY, CDR2 SYVADS. CDR3 sequence: CASRGLLQDTQYF. The part of the CDR3 DNA that was read is TGTGCCAGCAGGGGACTCCTCCAAGAC. Complete variable domain (other parts from reference TRBV13-3 and TRBJ2-5): EAAVTQSPRSKVAVTGGKVTLSCHQTNNHDYMYWYRQDTGHGLRLIHYSYVADSTEKGDIPDGYKASRPSQENFSLILELASLSQTAVYFCASRGLLQDTQYFGPGTRLLVL.

This clone was picked up a small number of times. Gene names are mouse gene names. Read sequence stops 4 residues before the CDR3 end, and the germline J gene provides the missing end. The chain couples TRBV13-2 to TRBJ1-2; 10 bases align to TRBD1. The CDR3 sequence is 16 residues long. With 5 bases clipped from V and 3 bases from J, the junction kept 10 bases outside the gene matches. The germline V gene has CDR1 NNHNN and CDR2 SYGAGS (reference sequence). CDR3 sequence reads: CASGVGTGVLDSDYTF. The part of the CDR3 DNA that was read is TGTGCCAGCGGAGTCGGGACAGGGGTTTTGGACTCC.

This clone came up a few times. The genes and germline here are from mouse. The read comes to an end 4 residues before the CDR3 does, leaving the germline J gene to fill in the end. This chain uses TRBV5 with TRBJ1-4, with TRBD1 matching over 11 bases. Germline loops: CDR1 LGHNA, CDR2 YNLKQL (reference sequence). V lost 4 bases, J lost 3 bases, and 1 base stayed unmatched. The CDR3 has 15 amino acids. The covered CDR3 bases are TGTGCCAGCAGCCCGGGACAGGGGGCCAACGAA. This codes for CASSPGQGANE. Given in full, the CDR3 is CASSPGQGANERLFF.

This clone was counted between two and nine times. The gene symbols are mouse symbols. The read stops 4 residues short of the end of the CDR3; the missing end is completed from the germline J gene. The chain has TRBV1 and TRBJ2-5, with a possible D match to TRBD2 (6 bases). Germline loops: CDR1 NSQYPW, CDR2 LRSPGD (reference sequence). The CDR3 is made up of 14 amino acids. CDR3 DNA (partial): TGCACCTGCAGTGCTGGCTGGGGAAAAGAC. Protein sequence: CTCSAGWGKD. The CDR3 in full is CTCSAGWGKDTQYF. Complete variable domain (other parts from reference TRBV1 and TRBJ2-5): VTLLEQNPRWRLVPRGQAVNLRCILKNSQYPWMSWYQQDLQKQLQWLFTLRSPGDKEVKSLPGADYLATRVTDTELRLQVANMSQGRTLYCTCSAGWGKDTQYFGPGTRLLVL.

A note on this clone: Mouse gene names apply. Read coverage stops 4 residues before the CDR3 terminus; the germline J gene supplies the remainder. V and J are TRBV19 and TRBJ1-1; D is perhaps TRBD1 (6 bases). The CDR3 is 14 amino acids. CDR1 and CDR2 from the germline V gene are FNHDT and SITEND (reference sequence). V dropped 1 base and J dropped 1 base, with 8 bases sitting between them. The CDR3 DNA, read in part, is TGTGCCAGCAGTATACAGGGGCTGAACACA. It encodes CASSIQGLNT. The full CDR3 protein is CASSIQGLNTEVFF.

This clone was counted only a few times. Gene names and germline refer to mouse. The CDR3 goes on 4 residues after the read ends, and that part is filled in from the germline J gene. The chain joins TRBV19 to TRBJ2-7; 11 positions match TRBD1. Germline V gene sequence: CDR1 FNHDT, CDR2 SITEND (reference sequence). The trim removed 3 bases at V and 3 bases at J, leaving 2 bases unmatched. CDR3 size: 14 residues. The CDR3 is CASSTGQGGYEQYF. CDR3 bases read: TGTGCCAGCAGTACGGGACAGGGGGGCTAT.

This clone came up a few times. Germline and genes: mouse. The read ends 4 residues shy of where the CDR3 ends; the end is completed using the germline J gene. The V and J genes are TRBV13-3 and TRBJ2-7; D is perhaps TRBD2 (5 bases). V was trimmed by 1 base and J by 0 bases, leaving 8 bases between them. The CDR3 extends over 14 amino acids. Germline CDR1 is NNHDY and CDR2 is SYVADS. The CDR3 here is CASSDNLGSYEQYF. Partial CDR3 DNA: TGTGCCAGCAGTGATAATCTGGGCTCCTAT.

This clone was counted a few times. Mouse names are used for the genes. The read gets to within 4 residues of the CDR3 end, and the germline J gene fills in the rest. The rearrangement joins TRBV17 to TRBJ2-7; unclear D gene. From germline, CDR1 is MNHDT and CDR2 YYDKIL. CDR3 length: 13 amino acids. With 2 bases removed from V and 3 bases from J, the gap between germline ends came to 8 bases. The part of the CDR3 DNA that was read is TGTGCTAGCAGTAGACAGAATAACTAT. It translates to CASSRQNNY. The whole CDR3 protein reads CASSRQNNYEQYF.